Following are 21 T cell receptor beta chains from one sample sequenced in a study of blood T cell repertoires in COVID-19. The repertoire was sequenced with immunoSEQ multiplex PCR; TCRdb's copy has only in-frame clones and lacks some. The table shows about 75,000 clones, with 75% to 90% occurring only once. Source material: peripheral blood. The source is a human donor in a cohort sampled during active COVID-19.

The chain carries TRBV7-2 and TRBJ2-1, with TRBD1 matching over 10 bases. CDR3 length: 15 residues. CDR1 SGHTA and CDR2 FQGNSA come from the germline V gene. The ends lost 5 bases at V and 9 bases at J; junction bases unmatched: 10. In nucleotides, the CDR3 is TGTGCCAGCAGCCCCCGACAGGGGGCGTGGGTTGAGCAGTTCTTC. This translates into CASSPRQGAWVEQFF. Filled out from reference TRBV7-2 and TRBJ2-1, the complete variable domain reads GAGVSQSPSNKVTEKGKDVELRCDPISGHTALYWYRQSLGQGLEFLIYFQGNSAPDKSGLPSDRFSAERTGGSVSTLTIQRTQQEDSAVYLCASSPRQGAWVEQFFGPGTRLTVL.

The rearrangement links TRBV2 to TRBJ2-2; 7 bases are shared with TRBD2. Trimming cost V 4 bases and J 1 base; bases outside gene matches: 0. The germline V gene has CDR1 SNHLY and CDR2 FYNNEI. CDR3 size: 14 residues. CDR3 amino acids: CASSGTRNTGELFF. CDR3 nucleotides: TGTGCCAGCAGTGGGACTAGGAACACCGGGGAGCTGTTTTTT. Together with reference TRBV2 and TRBJ2-2, the CDR3 gives the full variable domain: EPEVTQTPSHQVTQMGQEVILRCVPISNHLYFYWYRQILGQKVEFLVSFYNNEISEKSEIFDDQFSVERPDGSNFTLKIRSTKLEDSAMYFCASSGTRNTGELFFGEGSRLTVL.

The count of this clone is one. The chain combines TRBV5-1 with TRBJ1-2, with 8 bases identical to TRBD1. The CDR3 runs to 13 residues. J lost 7 bases, V lost 0 bases, and 2 bases had no gene match. Germline values: CDR1 SGHRS, CDR2 YFSETQ. CDR3 region: CASSLADRVGYTF. In DNA, the CDR3 is TGCGCCAGCAGCTTGGCGGACAGGGTTGGCTACACCTTC.

The chain uses TRBV7-6 and TRBJ2-7; D ambiguous. CDR3 length equals 16 residues. Germline V gives CDR1 SGHVS, CDR2 FNYEAQ. V lost 6 bases and J 4 bases, leaving 22 bases between the germline ends. The DNA for the CDR3 is TGTGCCAGCAGTTCAGGCCCCCCGACGGCTCGTTACGAGCAGTACTTC. Amino acids: CASSSGPPTARYEQYF.

The chain has TRBV7-2 and TRBJ2-7; TRBD1 matches 7 bases. J lost 3 bases, V lost 3 bases, and 8 bases had no gene match. The length of the CDR3 is 15 residues. Per germline, CDR1 SGHTA and CDR2 FQGNSA. CDR3 in amino acids: CASSFPNRQGYEQYF. The CDR3 DNA is TGTGCCAGCAGCTTCCCCAATAGACAGGGCTACGAGCAGTACTTC. The whole variable domain, remainder taken from reference TRBV7-2 and TRBJ2-7, is GAGVSQSPSNKVTEKGKDVELRCDPISGHTALYWYRQSLGQGLEFLIYFQGNSAPDKSGLPSDRFSAERTGGSVSTLTIQRTQQEDSAVYLCASSFPNRQGYEQYFGPGTRLTVT.

The chain recombines TRBV27 with TRBJ1-1, with 9 bases that match TRBD1. CDR1 is MNHEY and CDR2 is SMNVEV in the germline V gene (reference sequence). CDR3 length equals 14 residues. Losses at the gene ends were 4 bases for V and 6 bases for J; bases not matched to a gene: 6. CDR3 coding DNA: TGTGCCAGCAGTTCGAGGACAGGGGAGGCTGAAGCTTTCTTT. Residues: CASSSRTGEAEAFF.

This clone was counted once. V is TRBV28 and J is TRBJ1-2; no clear D gene. The CDR3 runs to 13 residues. Germline CDR1 is MDHEN and CDR2 is SYDVKM. The ends were cut back, 3 bases at V and 4 bases at J, with 9 bases in the middle. The CDR3 nucleotides are TGTGCCAGCAGTTTCCCCGAGGTCTATGGCTACACCTTC. The encoded protein is CASSFPEVYGYTF.

The genes are TRBV6-2 or TRBV6-3 and TRBJ1-1, with a weak D call TRBD1 (5 bases). This CDR3 has 17 amino acids. Germline assignment: CDR1 MNHEY and CDR2 SVGEGT. Trimming stripped 4 bases from V and 0 bases from J, with 18 bases between. The CDR3 bases are TGTGCCAGCAGTTCGATGATTTCTGACAGCGTGAACACTGAAGCTTTCTTT. Its protein is CASSSMISDSVNTEAFF.

The rearrangement uses TRBV6-6 and TRBJ2-1; TRBD2 matches at 11 bases. The CDR3 loop spans 15 amino acids. V lost 6 bases, J lost 8 bases, and 9 bases stayed unmatched. Germline lookup yields CDR1 MNHNY and CDR2 SVGAGI (reference sequence). The CDR3 DNA follows: TGTGCCAGCAGGGGGACTAGCGGCCTGTTGGATGAGCAGTTCTTC. It yields the protein CASRGTSGLLDEQFF.

The CDR3 sequence is CASSVTSVSTDTQYF. The CDR3 bases are TGTGCCAGCAGTGTAACTAGCGTGAGCACAGATACGCAGTATTTT. This chain uses TRBV6-2 or TRBV6-3 with TRBJ2-3, with 7 bases identical to TRBD2. CDR1 and CDR2 from the germline V gene are MNHEY and SVGEGT. CDR3 length: 15 amino acids. J gave up 0 bases and V 5 bases, and 5 bases lay outside the gene matches.

This clone was detected only once. V is TRBV20-1 and J is TRBJ2-5; no firm D call. Germline CDR1 DFQATT, CDR2 SNEGSKA (reference sequence). V was cut by 6 bases and J by 2 bases, with 4 bases left in between. This CDR3 spans 10 amino acids. Here the CDR3 reads CSAQQETQYF. CDR3 sequence (DNA): TGCAGTGCCCAACAAGAGACCCAGTACTTC.

The chain uses TRBV28 and TRBJ2-7, with a possible D match to TRBD2 (6 bases). This CDR3 is built from 12 residues. The V and J ends lost 6 bases and 9 bases respectively, with 15 bases between them. Germline loops: CDR1 MDHEN, CDR2 SYDVKM. The CDR3 spells CASSGTDFRQYF. DNA of the CDR3: TGTGCCAGCAGCGGGACTGACTTTCGGCAGTACTTC. Full variable domain (remainder filled in from reference TRBV28 and TRBJ2-7): DVKVTQSSRYLVKRTGEKVFLECVQDMDHENMFWYRQDPGLGLRLIYFSYDVKMKEKGDIPEGYSVSREKKERFSLILESASTNQTSMYLCASSGTDFRQYFGPGTRLTVT.

This clone occurred once. The rearrangement joins TRBV27 to TRBJ2-3, with 8 bases lining up with TRBD1. This CDR3 spans 17 amino acids. The J segment lost 2 bases and the V segment lost 9 bases, leaving 16 bases of the junction unmatched. In germline, CDR1 is MNHEY, CDR2 SMNVEV (reference sequence). Written as DNA, the CDR3 is TGTGCCAGTCGGAGGGATCGAGGACAGGGTATCACAGATACGCAGTATTTT. Translated, it gives CASRRDRGQGITDTQYF.

V is TRBV7-6 and J is TRBJ2-7; D gene uncertain. The V and J ends lost 1 base and 2 bases respectively, with 9 bases between them. The CDR3 extends over 14 amino acids. Germline lookup yields CDR1 SGHVS and CDR2 FNYEAQ. The CDR3 here is CASSLDGSTYEQYF. The CDR3 DNA follows: TGTGCCAGCAGCTTAGACGGTAGTACCTACGAGCAGTACTTC.

The chain carries TRBV20-1 and TRBJ2-7; a weak D match, TRBD2 (5 bases). Germline V lookup: CDR1 DFQATT, CDR2 SNEGSKA (reference sequence). There are 15 residues in the CDR3. V lost 3 bases and J 4 bases, leaving 19 bases between the germline ends. CDR3 region: CSASSPATNVYEQYF. In DNA, the CDR3 is TGCAGTGCTAGTTCGCCTGCGACTAATGTTTACGAGCAGTACTTC.

The sample holds a few counts of this clone. The rearrangement links TRBV28 to TRBJ2-1; 8 bases are a match to TRBD1. The CDR3 spans 15 residues. The V segment lost 6 bases and the J segment 4 bases; nucleotides outside the gene matches: 8. Germline V gene lookup returns CDR1 MDHEN and CDR2 SYDVKM. CDR3 DNA: TGTGCCAGCAGCCGTACCGGGACAGGATACAATGAGCAGTTCTTC. Its translation: CASSRTGTGYNEQFF.

A word on this clone: Different DNA sequences within this sample yield the same CDR3. The V and J genes are TRBV27 and TRBJ1-5; weak D call: TRBD1 (5 bases). Germline assignment: CDR1 MNHEY and CDR2 SMNVEV (reference sequence). The CDR3 loop spans 14 amino acids. With 2 bases removed from V and 1 base from J, the gap between germline ends came to 6 bases. CDR3 sequence: CASSLGGSNQPQHF. The CDR3, as DNA: TGTGCCAGCAGTTTAGGGGGGAGCAATCAGCCCCAGCATTTT.

This chain links TRBV5-1 with TRBJ2-2; the D is unclear. Trimming removed 6 bases from V and 2 bases from J, with 14 bases in between. The CDR3 totals 15 residues. In germline, CDR1 is SGHRS, CDR2 YFSETQ. The CDR3: CASKIDTLNTGELFF. The CDR3 DNA is TGCGCCAGCAAGATCGACACGCTTAACACCGGGGAGCTGTTTTTT.

V gene TRBV19 combines with J gene TRBJ2-7, with TRBD1 identical over 9 bases. V shed 7 bases, J shed 5 bases, and the junction held 6 bases outside the gene matches. The CDR3 is made up of 13 amino acids. Germline lookup yields CDR1 LNHDA and CDR2 SQIVND (reference sequence). The CDR3 DNA reads as TGTGCCAGTATGGGACAGGGAGGTGACGAGCAGTACTTC. Encoded protein: CASMGQGGDEQYF.

The rearrangement links TRBV5-1 to TRBJ1-4; no clear D. The length of the CDR3 is 16 residues. The germline gives CDR1 SGHRS, CDR2 YFSETQ. Trimming removed 0 bases at V and 7 bases at J, with 16 bases between. The CDR3 sequence is CASSLAGGGVGEKLFF. DNA for the CDR3: TGCGCCAGCAGCTTGGCCGGAGGCGGAGTGGGTGAAAAACTGTTTTTT. Supplemented by reference TRBV5-1 and TRBJ1-4, the full variable domain reads KAGVTQTPRYLIKTRGQQVTLSCSPISGHRSVSWYQQTPGQGLQFLFEYFSETQRNKGNFPGRFSGRQFSNSRSEMNVSTLELGDSALYLCASSLAGGGVGEKLFFGSGTQLSVL.

The rearrangement links TRBV28 to TRBJ1-1; maybe TRBD1 (5 bases). The V gene's germline CDR1 is MDHEN and CDR2 SYDVKM. This CDR3 has 12 amino acids. With 5 bases removed from V and 7 bases from J, the gap between germline ends came to 11 bases. CDR3 nucleotide sequence: TGTGCCAGCAGTCCAACAGGCCTTGAAGCTTTCTTT. This sequence encodes CASSPTGLEAFF.